These 18 T cell receptor beta chains were sequenced from one sample in a study of shared clonotypes between healthy human individuals. TCRdb's copy holds only in-frame clones and misses some; the assay was immunoSEQ multiplex PCR. The repertoire holds more than 1,200,000 clones, with approximately 98.5% as singletons. The sequenced sample was naive CD4+ T cells sorted from blood. The subset is: CD45RA+ positively selected. These receptor sequences come from a man aged 25 to 45 in good health.

Here the CDR3 reads CASSSSSKGLNTGELFF. DNA of the CDR3: TGTGCCAGCAGCTCCTCCTCCAAGGGACTGAACACCGGGGAGCTGTTTTTT. J is TRBJ2-2 and V is TRBV5-6; tentative D call: TRBD2 (6 bases). V lost 3 bases, J lost 1 base, and 16 bases lay in between. Germline-derived CDR1 and CDR2 are SGHDT and YYEEEE. This CDR3 region has 17 residues.

The chain carries TRBV19 and TRBJ2-1, with D perhaps matching TRBD2 (6 bases). Germline V gives CDR1 LNHDA, CDR2 SQIVND (reference sequence). CDR3 length equals 13 residues. V was pared by 7 bases and J by 9 bases, with 16 bases between. The CDR3 region is CASNFNPGGEQFF. For the CDR3, the DNA is TGTGCCAGTAACTTCAACCCCGGGGGTGAGCAGTTCTTC.

The chain recombines TRBV6-5 with TRBJ2-1; TRBD2 is a possible D gene (7 bases). V was cut by 6 bases and J by 6 bases, with 18 bases left in between. The CDR3 runs to 15 residues. CDR1 and CDR2 from the germline V gene are MNHEY and SVGAGI. Here the CDR3 reads CASSHRGALVNEQFF. The DNA of the CDR3 is TGTGCCAGCAGCCACCGGGGGGCTCTGGTCAATGAGCAGTTCTTC.

The CDR3 sequence is CARTLGAGNYGYTF. The CDR3 DNA follows: TGTGCCAGGACCCTGGGGGCGGGGAACTATGGCTACACCTTC. The chain carries TRBV2 and TRBJ1-2; D perhaps matches TRBD1 (6 bases). The CDR3 loop spans 14 amino acids. The germline gives CDR1 SNHLY, CDR2 FYNNEI. Trimming shortened V by 9 bases and J by 2 bases, and 16 bases separated the two germline ends. Drawing the rest from reference TRBV2 and TRBJ1-2, the complete variable domain is EPEVTQTPSHQVTQMGQEVILRCVPISNHLYFYWYRQILGQKVEFLVSFYNNEISEKSEIFDDQFSVERPDGSNFTLKIRSTKLEDSAMYFCARTLGAGNYGYTFGSGTRLTVV.

This sequence joins TRBV18 and TRBJ1-1; D not resolved. Looked up from germline, CDR1 is KGHSH and CDR2 is LQKENI. Trimming removed 3 bases from V and 11 bases from J, with 16 bases in between. This CDR3 region has 13 residues. The CDR3 sequence: CASSPAGGNDAFF. For the CDR3, the DNA is TGTGCCAGCTCACCTGCAGGAGGAAATGACGCTTTCTTT.

The chain combines TRBV9 with TRBJ1-2, with D possibly being TRBD1 (5 bases). CDR1 and CDR2 from the germline V gene are SGDLS and YYNGEE. V was pared by 0 bases and J by 8 bases, with 14 bases between. The CDR3 consists of 14 residues. Here the CDR3 DNA reads TGTGCCAGCAGCGTAGGTGCCAGGGAGAACGGCTACACCTTC. It specifies CASSVGARENGYTF.

This clone was observed once. With a far larger clone one base away, a read error is the likely cause. The chain is built from TRBV6-4 and TRBJ2-7; D unresolved. Germline CDR1 reads MRHNA; CDR2 reads SNTAGT. This CDR3 is built from 12 residues. Deletions cut 5 bases from V and 0 bases from J, with 5 bases between. This chain's CDR3 is CASSFISYEQYF. CDR3 DNA sequence: TGTGCCAGCAGTTTCATCTCCTACGAGCAGTACTTC.

The J gene is TRBJ2-1, the V gene TRBV20-1, with D unclear. V lost 5 bases to trimming and J lost 8 bases, with 10 bases between them. This CDR3 region has 11 residues. CDR1 is DFQATT and CDR2 is SNEGSKA in the germline V gene (reference sequence). CDR3 sequence reads: CSAPKTHEQFF. The CDR3 region has the DNA TGCAGTGCTCCTAAAACCCATGAGCAGTTCTTC.

The rearrangement uses TRBV4-3 and TRBJ1-4; D is uncertain. V was clipped by 0 bases and J by 5 bases, with 16 bases between them. The CDR3 extends over 17 amino acids. The germline gives CDR1 LGHNA, CDR2 YSLEER. The DNA of the CDR3 is TGCGCCAGCAGCCAAGAGGGCTCGGGAGACCGAAATGAAAAACTGTTTTTT. Protein sequence: CASSQEGSGDRNEKLFF.

V is TRBV4-2 and J is TRBJ2-5; D unresolved. The V gene's germline CDR1 is LGHNA and CDR2 YNFKEQ. The V gene lost 0 bases and the J gene lost 5 bases, with 1 base spanning the gap. The CDR3 consists of 11 residues. As DNA, the CDR3 is TGTGCCAGCAGCCAAGATGAGACCCAGTACTTC. It is translated as CASSQDETQYF.

This chain uses TRBV28 with TRBJ2-1; 7 nucleotides agree with TRBD1. Germline V gives CDR1 MDHEN, CDR2 SYDVKM. With V trimmed by 3 bases and J by 6 bases, 8 bases remained unmatched. The CDR3 runs to 15 residues. The CDR3: CASSFGDSMINEQFF. CDR3 nucleotides: TGTGCCAGCAGTTTTGGGGACAGTATGATCAATGAGCAGTTCTTC.

The chain couples TRBV5-6 to TRBJ2-3; TRBD2 aligns across 9 bases. V was clipped by 3 bases and J by 6 bases; unmatched bases: 11. Looked up from germline, CDR1 is SGHDT and CDR2 is YYEEEE. The CDR3 totals 16 residues. The CDR3, as DNA: TGTGCCAGCAGCTCAAACCCGGGACTAGCTTCCGATACGCAGTATTTT. Its protein is CASSSNPGLASDTQYF.

The genes are TRBV9 and TRBJ2-1; 7 bases line up with TRBD2. Trimming at V came to 1 base and at J to 0 bases, leaving 4 bases not matched to a gene. The germline gives CDR1 SGDLS, CDR2 YYNGEE. This CDR3 spans 16 amino acids. CDR3 residues: CASSVLAESSYNEQFF. For the CDR3, the DNA is TGTGCCAGCAGCGTACTAGCGGAGAGCTCCTACAATGAGCAGTTCTTC.

This clone was recorded once. V and J are TRBV7-2 and TRBJ2-7; 7 nucleotides match TRBD1. The CDR3 is 14 residues long. V dropped 3 bases and J dropped 3; count of bases not matched to a gene: 5. The germline CDR1 and CDR2 sequences are SGHTA and FQGNSA. CDR3 in DNA: TGTGCCAGCAGCTTCTATCGGGACAGCTACGAGCAGTACTTC. Encoded protein: CASSFYRDSYEQYF.

The chain links TRBV5-1 to TRBJ1-5; the D is unclear. Looked up from germline, CDR1 is SGHRS and CDR2 is YFSETQ. Trimming took 4 bases from V and 4 from J, leaving 15 bases between them. CDR3 length equals 15 residues. CDR3 bases: TGCGCCAGCAGCCGGGATGGCAGACCTAATCAGCCCCAGCATTTT. Translation gives CASSRDGRPNQPQHF.

V usage is TRBV7-3 and J usage is TRBJ2-7; D possibly matches TRBD1 or TRBD2 (5 bases each). This CDR3 spans 13 amino acids. V dropped 5 bases and J dropped 4 bases, with 12 bases sitting between them. From germline, CDR1 is SGHTA and CDR2 FQGTGA. CDR3 protein: CASSRDGTYEQYF. The DNA for the CDR3 is TGTGCCAGCAGCCGGGACGGAACTTACGAGCAGTACTTC.

The chain combines TRBV5-6 with TRBJ2-7; 8 positions match TRBD1. Germline assignment: CDR1 SGHDT and CDR2 YYEEEE. With V trimmed by 4 bases and J by 5 bases, 8 bases remained unmatched. The length of the CDR3 is 14 residues. CDR3 sequence: CASSLGQGGHEQYF. The CDR3 bases are TGTGCCAGCAGCCTAGGACAGGGAGGCCACGAGCAGTACTTC.

The chain employs TRBV13 and TRBJ2-7; no clear D gene. The CDR3 is made up of 13 amino acids. V lost 1 base and J lost 6, with 10 bases in between. Per the germline V gene, CDR1 is PRHDT and CDR2 is FYEKMQ (reference sequence). CDR3 residues: CASSLVLGGEQYF. The CDR3 DNA is TGTGCCAGCAGCTTAGTGTTAGGCGGCGAGCAGTACTTC.